The present entry profiles one TCR beta chain with its context. No cognate antigen has been identified for it. This may come from a read error, since a much larger clone is one base off. The library was produced with 5' RACE. Sequencing was carried out with a NextSeq 500. In the TCR library protocol, unique molecular identifiers were attached to individual cDNA molecules to correct for PCR bias and sequencing error. Sequencing covered both TCR alpha and beta chains, and within each sample the abundances of alpha and beta sequences were tightly co-correlated. As for how the authors treated the data: Decombinator V4 was used to perform V gene, J gene and CDR3 annotation of TCR sequences. Expanded TCRs were defined as changing significantly between any two time points under a Poisson model with p below 0.0001. Abundances of TCRs were expressed as counts per million after normalisation to the total number of TCRs sequenced in each sample. TRAV1-2 paired with TRAJ12, TRAJ20 or TRAJ33 defined MAIT TCRs, while TRAV10 paired with TRAJ18 defined iNKT TCRs. VDJdb, accessed 1 November 2021, was searched for CMV, EBV and SARS-CoV-2 annotated TCRs, excluding TCRs annotated for multiple antigens. TCRdb trimmed the raw reads at Q25, called clones with MiXCR and kept productive beta chains. Records with the same CDR3 protein are collapsed into one entry carrying the most frequent genes and DNA. The V and J calls were determined by TCRdb, not by the authors. The sample records about 99,000 distinct CDR3 sequences, roughly 15% of which are singletons. The ten largest clones add up to roughly 1.3% of the sample.

This sample was included in a study of early T cells in non-severe SARS-CoV-2 infection (dated by TCRdb to the early 2020s). Turning to the overall study: TCR sequencing used bulk RNA from unsorted whole blood, so alpha and beta chains could not be paired. General findings and caveats noted by the study authors: VDJdb matching was skewed toward anti-spike CD8 responses and likely underestimated virus-specific expansions, missing private and CD4 specificities.

This was a case-control study nested in a cohort of healthcare workers in London, UK, who had nasopharyngeal swab PCR tests and blood samples taken every week. Healthcare workers were enrolled in the week of the UK lockdown, from 23 to 31 March 2020, and were followed every week for up to roughly 16 weeks. The germline V gene (reference sequence) yields MNHEY for CDR1 and SMNVEV for CDR2. From cysteine to phenylalanine, the CDR3 is 14 amino acids long. The only DNA kept is the CDR3, 42 bases in frame from the first base. Source material: whole blood. The rearrangement combines TRBV27 with TRBJ2-5, with the D call perhaps TRBD1 or TRBD2, each one matching 5 bases. The TCR comes from an adult who was a healthcare worker with PCR-confirmed SARS-CoV-2 infection or an uninfected control (not recorded which). The DNA reads as follows: TGTGCCAGCAGTTCGCTCGGGGCTCGAGAGATCCAGTACTTC. The encoded protein is CASSSLGAREIQYF.